A selection of T cell receptor beta chains follows, all from one sample in a study of blood T cell repertoires in COVID-19. TCRdb's copy holds only in-frame clones and misses some; the assay was immunoSEQ multiplex PCR. The sample lists over 130,000 clones; approximately 84% were seen once. Input material: peripheral blood. The receptor source for this set is a man between 70 and 80 years old with acute or convalescent COVID-19. The CDR3 runs from the conserved cysteine through the conserved F or W. D genes are given only for firm matches. Size tells how often a clone was seen (once, few, many) or the class of an expanded clone, and some rows leave it out.

v_gene	j_gene	d_gene	abundance	CDR3nt	CDR3aa
TRBV2	TRBJ2-3	TRBD1	.	TGTGCCAGCAGGAGGGGGCGACAGGGGCCGGATACGCAGTATTTT	CASRRGRQGPDTQYF
TRBV5-1	TRBJ2-5	.	.	TGCGCCAGCAGCGGGGGGGCAGAGACCCAGTACTTC	CASSGGAETQYF
TRBV18	TRBJ2-5	TRBD1	.	TGTGCCAGCTCGCCGGGACAGGGGCCCCAAGAGACCCAGTACTTC	CASSPGQGPQETQYF
TRBV11-3	TRBJ1-1	.	.	TGTGCCAGCAGCCCCCAGGGGAACACTGAAGCTTTCTTT	CASSPQGNTEAFF
TRBV5-1	TRBJ2-1	.	.	TGCGCCAGCAGCTTGGATGGAGCTTACAATGAGCAGTTCTTC	CASSLDGAYNEQFF
TRBV5-1	TRBJ2-2	.	.	TGCGCCAGCAGCTTGGCCAGGGTCAACACCGGGGAGCTGTTTTTT	CASSLARVNTGELFF
TRBV19	TRBJ1-2	TRBD1	.	TGTGCCAGTAGTAGCCGGACAGGGGGCCTCTATGGCTACACCTTC	CASSSRTGGLYGYTF
TRBV5-1	TRBJ2-5	TRBD2	.	TGCGCCAGCAGCATCGGGGGGTACCAAGAGACCCAGTACTTC	CASSIGGYQETQYF
TRBV4-1	TRBJ1-6	TRBD1	few	TGCGCCAGCAGCCAAGCCGGACAGGGTGGTTCACCCCTCCACTTT	CASSQAGQGGSPLHF
TRBV7-9	TRBJ1-5	.	.	TGTGCCAGCAGCCCCGTGGAGCTTGGTAATCAGCCCCAGCATTTT	CASSPVELGNQPQHF
TRBV9	TRBJ2-7	TRBD2	few	TGTGCCAGCAGCGGCACTAGCGGATCCTACGAGCAGTACTTC	CASSGTSGSYEQYF